This T cell receptor (beta chain) was sequenced for a study of regulatory T cells in long-lasting Graves disease. Findings and caveats of the study: Persistent patients had more shared public clonotypes (about 2,800) than new patients (about 920).

Arm-PCR of CDR3 regions and iRepertoire HTBI primers were the basis on which TCR beta libraries were built. Source study methods: Among the samples, 60 or so TRBV and 14 to 15 TRBJ segments were identified. A single record per CDR3 protein comes from TCRdb applying MiXCR to the multiplex PCR reads. It is TCRdb's table, rather than the study itself, that gives the V and J calls and clone size. The sample contains 300,000 to 500,000 distinct CDR3 sequences, around 21% of which appear only once. Time point given: persistent/refractory GD, antithyroid drugs over 5 years with positive TRAb. After RNA was extracted from PBMCs, the TCR library was made from it. Patient provenance is recorded as an endocrinology department in Xi'an, China. Looked up from germline, CDR1 is SEHNR and CDR2 is FQNEAQ (reference sequence). There are 15 residues in the CDR3. The V and J ends lost 0 bases and 6 bases respectively, with 11 bases between them.

Details on this clonotype: Its antigen is undetermined.

This receptor was identified in a female donor with Graves disease. The material sequenced was peripheral blood mononuclear cells (PBMCs), taken when the disease was refractory, from a patient treated with antithyroid drugs. This chain links TRBV7-9 with TRBJ1-4; D is uncertain. The CDR3 loop reads CASSLASVADEKLFF. In DNA, the CDR3 is TGTGCCAGCAGCTTAGCGTCCGTCGCGGATGAAAAACTGTTTTTT.